The next 16 T cell receptor beta chains were all read from a single sample in a study of Ad26.COV2.S vaccination and SARS-CoV-2 variants. TCRdb's table, derived via immunoSEQ multiplex PCR, lists solely in-frame clones and lacks some. This sample carries hundreds of thousands of clones, around 89% of them seen once, and the ten largest clones take about 1.5%. Treatment meaning: roughly 18 received Ad26.COV2.S at low or high dose, single or two shots; roughly 5 received placebo; per-sample allocation not given. Day 63 after the first vaccine or placebo injection was the time point for sampling. The source was peripheral blood, collected in a trial of Ad26.COV2.S vaccine versus placebo. These receptors were taken from a person between 18 and 60 years old who received the Ad26.COV2.S COVID-19 vaccine or a placebo.

This chain connects TRBV7-6 to TRBJ1-4, with D hard to call. The ends were cut back, 5 bases at V and 0 bases at J, with 7 bases in the middle. There are 14 residues in the CDR3. Germline V gene sequence: CDR1 SGHVS, CDR2 FNYEAQ. CDR3 nucleotide sequence: TGTGCCAGCAGCGTCGGGACAACTAATGAAAAACTGTTTTTT. This sequence encodes CASSVGTTNEKLFF. The full variable domain, rest sourced from reference TRBV7-6 and TRBJ1-4, is GAGVSQSPRYKVTKRGQDVALRCDPISGHVSLYWYRQALGQGPEFLTYFNYEAQQDKSGLPNDRFSAERPEGSISTLTIQRTEQRDSAMYRCASSVGTTNEKLFFGSGTQLSVL.

As concerns this clone: Other DNA variants within this sample encode the same CDR3. The chain recombines TRBV11-2 with TRBJ2-7; 7 nucleotides line up with TRBD2. V trimming: 0 bases; J trimming: 0 bases; junction bases outside the gene matches: 2. The CDR3 extends over 15 amino acids. Germline V gene lookup returns CDR1 SGHAT and CDR2 FQNNGV. The CDR3 region has the DNA TGTGCCAGCAGCTTAGACGGGGGGAGCTCCTACGAGCAGTACTTC. It encodes CASSLDGGSSYEQYF.

This chain links TRBV7-9 with TRBJ2-7, with D tentatively TRBD1 (6 bases). Trimming removed 8 bases from V and 5 bases from J, with 16 bases in between. CDR1 is SEHNR and CDR2 is FQNEAQ in the germline V gene (reference sequence). This CDR3 is built from 13 residues. CDR3 sequence: CASLKQGADEQYF. DNA of the CDR3: TGTGCCAGCCTAAAACAGGGCGCCGACGAGCAGTACTTC.

The genes are TRBV20-1 and TRBJ2-1; D unclear. V dropped 3 bases and J dropped 4 bases, with 4 bases sitting between them. In germline, CDR1 is DFQATT, CDR2 SNEGSKA (reference sequence). This CDR3 is 11 amino acids long. The CDR3 DNA reads as TGCAGTGCTAGCGGATACAATGAGCAGTTCTTC. It codes for CSASGYNEQFF.

A note on this clone: Different DNA sequences within this sample yield the same CDR3. The V and J genes are TRBV3-1 (or the pseudogene TRBV3-2) and TRBJ1-3; 7 bases are a match to TRBD1. This CDR3 comprises 15 residues. J gave up 0 bases and V 4 bases, and 3 bases lay outside the gene matches. The V gene's germline CDR1 is LGHDT and CDR2 YNNKEL (reference sequence). DNA for the CDR3: TGTGCCAGCAGCCGGGACAGACTCTCTGGAAACACCATATATTTT. Amino acids: CASSRDRLSGNTIYF.

The chain carries TRBV7-2 and TRBJ1-2, with TRBD1 as a possible D gene (6 bases). Trimming cost V 7 bases and J 4 bases, with 10 bases left between them. This CDR3 comprises 12 residues. Germline V lookup: CDR1 SGHTA, CDR2 FQGNSA. The CDR3 DNA is TGTGCCAGCACCCCGGACAGCTATGGCTACACCTTC. Protein sequence: CASTPDSYGYTF.

The chain combines TRBV4-3 with TRBJ2-2; D unclear. The CDR3 is 20 residues long. Germline values: CDR1 LGHNA, CDR2 YSLEER. The germline V and J ends were trimmed by 0 bases and 4 bases, with 24 bases remaining between them. CDR3 sequence: CASSQDALTDSYLATGELFF. The CDR3 bases are TGCGCCAGCAGCCAAGATGCGCTAACCGATTCTTACCTTGCCACCGGGGAGCTGTTTTTT.

This sequence joins TRBV30 and TRBJ2-5; possibly TRBD2 for D (7 bases). Germline-derived CDR1 and CDR2 are GTSNPN and SVGIG (reference sequence). The CDR3 covers 15 residues. Trimming took 4 bases from V and 2 from J, leaving 17 bases between them. The CDR3 sequence: CAWTATGGRQETQYF. The CDR3 DNA reads as TGTGCCTGGACGGCGACCGGGGGGCGTCAAGAGACCCAGTACTTC.

V usage is TRBV19 and J usage is TRBJ2-2; D possibly corresponds to TRBD1 (5 bases). The V end was cut by 7 bases, the J end by 7 bases, with 16 bases between. CDR1 is LNHDA and CDR2 is SQIVND in the germline V gene (reference sequence). The CDR3 sequence is 14 residues long. In nucleotides, the CDR3 is TGTGCCAGTATGGGGCCCTCGAGGAACGGGGAGCTGTTTTTT. Translating gives CASMGPSRNGELFF.

The chain combines TRBV6-2 or TRBV6-3 with TRBJ2-3; 11 nucleotides match TRBD2. The germline gives CDR1 MNHEY, CDR2 SVGEGT. V lost 2 bases and J lost 2; bases outside the gene matches: 6. The CDR3 is 17 residues long. The CDR3 protein is CASSYRGLAVHTDTQYF. The CDR3 region has the DNA TGTGCCAGCAGTTACAGGGGACTAGCGGTGCACACAGATACGCAGTATTTT.

As regards this clone: An end of the junction differs from the germline gene, which may be a read error. The chain is built from TRBV30 and TRBJ2-1; 12 bases are a match to TRBD2. The CDR3 has 11 residues. Looked up from germline, CDR1 is GTSNPN and CDR2 is SVGIG (reference sequence). CDR3 DNA sequence: TGTGCCTCCCCGAGACTAGCGGGAGAGATCTTC. Its protein product is CASPRLAGEIF.

V gene TRBV11-1 combines with J gene TRBJ2-7, with 8 positions matching TRBD2. The CDR3 spans 16 residues. Germline CDR1 and CDR2: SGHAT and FQDESV (reference sequence). After removal of 0 bases from V and 6 bases from J, the junction contained 10 bases not matched to a gene. CDR3 nucleotides: TGTGCCAGCAGCTTAGCGCGAGGACTAGCAGGGGTCGAGCAGTACTTC. Protein sequence: CASSLARGLAGVEQYF.

The chain has TRBV10-1 and TRBJ2-1; D possibly corresponds to TRBD2 (6 bases). V lost 2 bases, J lost 4 bases, and 9 bases lay in between. Germline V lookup: CDR1 WNHNN, CDR2 SYGVQD (reference sequence). The CDR3 runs 14 residues. The CDR3: CASSESSGYNEQFF. CDR3 bases: TGCGCCAGCAGTGAGAGTAGCGGTTACAATGAGCAGTTCTTC.

The rearrangement joins TRBV6-6 to TRBJ2-2, with D perhaps matching TRBD2 (5 bases). Germline V gene lookup returns CDR1 MNHNY and CDR2 SVGAGI (reference sequence). The CDR3 contains 13 residues. The ends were cut back, 6 bases at V and 6 bases at J, with 11 bases in the middle. The CDR3 protein is CASSYGMPGELFF. CDR3 in DNA: TGTGCCAGCAGCTACGGGATGCCCGGGGAGCTGTTTTTT.

The chain employs TRBV11-1 and TRBJ2-6; D gene ambiguous. Germline V lookup: CDR1 SGHAT, CDR2 FQDESV (reference sequence). The CDR3 consists of 15 residues. The V and J ends lost 5 bases and 0 bases respectively, with 8 bases between them. The CDR3 reads CASSRMGSGANVLTF. The CDR3 nucleotides are TGTGCCAGCAGCCGCATGGGCTCTGGGGCCAACGTCCTGACTTTC.

The rearrangement links TRBV18 to TRBJ2-7; D is unclear. Trimming pared 6 bases from V and 2 bases from J, leaving 17 bases between. The CDR3 totals 15 residues. Germline V gene data show CDR1 as KGHSH and CDR2 as LQKENI. CDR3 loop: CASSPDGGPPYEQYF. For the CDR3, the DNA is TGTGCCAGCTCCCCCGACGGCGGTCCTCCCTACGAGCAGTACTTC.